Below, 27 T cell receptor beta chains from the same sample are listed, as sequenced in a study of blood T cell repertoires in COVID-19. Sequencing used immunoSEQ multiplex PCR; TCRdb keeps in-frame clones, though not all of them. The sample contains some 180,000 clones, about 88% of which appear only once. Sequenced: peripheral blood. The receptor source for this set is a man between 45 and 60 years old with COVID-19, enrolled during active disease.

This rearrangement joins TRBV7-8 to TRBJ1-1; D possibly corresponds to TRBD1 (5 bases). The CDR3 runs 15 residues. Per the germline V gene, CDR1 is SGHVS and CDR2 is FQNEAQ. V lost 1 base, J lost 1 base, and 10 bases lay in between. CDR3 protein: CASSLVRGGNTEAFF. The CDR3 region has the DNA TGTGCCAGCAGCTTAGTGAGGGGAGGGAACACTGAAGCTTTCTTT.

The chain uses TRBV21-1 and TRBJ2-1; the table's D call of TRBD2 was not tested on the DNA. TRBV21-1 is a pseudogene segment. The CDR3 runs 11 residues. This chain's CDR3 is CARSRTRKQFF. The DNA of the CDR3 is TGTGCCAGGAGTCGGACTAGGAAGCAGTTCTTC.

V usage is TRBV10-3 and J usage is TRBJ2-7; 10 nucleotides line up with TRBD1. Germline assignment: CDR1 ENHRY and CDR2 SYGVKD. V lost 8 bases and J lost 1; bases outside the gene matches: 5. The CDR3 length is 14 residues. Here the CDR3 DNA reads TGTGCCATCGCCCGGGACAGGGGATCCTACGAGCAGTACTTC. Amino acid sequence: CAIARDRGSYEQYF.

The chain couples TRBV6-6 to TRBJ2-7; TRBD1 matches 7 bases. V was pared by 6 bases and J by 6 bases, with 11 bases of the junction left unmatched. Germline CDR1 MNHNY, CDR2 SVGAGI (reference sequence). CDR3 length: 14 residues. CDR3 DNA: TGTGCCAGCAGCCTAGTCTACAGGGGAACCGAGCAGTACTTC. It yields the protein CASSLVYRGTEQYF.

The chain carries TRBV10-1 and TRBJ2-5; TRBD1 matches at 7 bases. With 4 bases clipped from V and 2 bases from J, the junction kept 4 bases outside the gene matches. The CDR3 extends over 14 amino acids. From germline, CDR1 is WNHNN and CDR2 SYGVQD (reference sequence). In DNA, the CDR3 is TGCGCCAGCAGTGCAGGGGGATCGCAAGAGACCCAGTACTTC. This sequence encodes CASSAGGSQETQYF.

This clone was observed a single time. The chain recombines TRBV10-1 with TRBJ1-6; unclear D gene. The CDR3 is made up of 13 amino acids. V lost 0 bases and J lost 9, with 6 bases in between. The germline gives CDR1 WNHNN, CDR2 SYGVQD (reference sequence). In DNA form, the CDR3 reads TGCGCCAGCAGTGAGTCGCCGGGTTCACCCCTCCACTTT. It is translated as CASSESPGSPLHF.

In DNA form, the CDR3 reads TGTGCCAGCAGCTTAGGGGTTGGGACTAGCGGGGCCTACAATGAGCAGTTCTTC. This codes for CASSLGVGTSGAYNEQFF. The chain combines TRBV7-6 with TRBJ2-1; TRBD2 aligns across 13 bases. Trimming cost V 1 base and J 2 bases; bases outside gene matches: 5. The CDR3 is made up of 18 amino acids. CDR1 and CDR2 (germline): SGHVS, FNYEAQ.

Here the CDR3 reads CASSPLKETQYF. The CDR3, as DNA: TGTGCCAGCAGTCCTTTAAAAGAGACCCAGTACTTC. The chain carries TRBV28 and TRBJ2-5; the D is unclear. V was pared by 5 bases and J by 3 bases, with 7 bases between. CDR1 and CDR2 from the germline V gene are MDHEN and SYDVKM. The CDR3 is made up of 12 amino acids.

This chain joins TRBV7-9 and TRBJ2-3; 7 bases align to TRBD2. Per the germline V gene, CDR1 is SEHNR and CDR2 is FQNEAQ (reference sequence). Trimming at V came to 5 bases and at J to 0 bases, leaving 5 bases not matched to a gene. The CDR3 loop spans 15 amino acids. CDR3 amino acids: CASSIGTTSTDTQYF. DNA of the CDR3: TGTGCCAGCAGCATTGGGACTACTAGCACAGATACGCAGTATTTT. The full variable domain, rest sourced from reference TRBV7-9 and TRBJ2-3, is DTGVSQNPRHKITKRGQNVTFRCDPISEHNRLYWYRQTLGQGPEFLTYFQNEAQLEKSRLLSDRFSAERPKGSFSTLEIQRTEQGDSAMYLCASSIGTTSTDTQYFGPGTRLTVL.

The rearrangement links TRBV3-1 (or the pseudogene TRBV3-2) to TRBJ1-1; D may be TRBD1 (5 bases). Germline CDR1 is LGHDT and CDR2 is YNNKEL (reference sequence). The CDR3 consists of 15 residues. Trimming removed 4 bases from V and 2 bases from J, with 14 bases in between. CDR3 nucleotides: TGTGCCAGCAGCCCAAGGGTGGGGGGTAACACTGAAGCTTTCTTT. This translates into CASSPRVGGNTEAFF.

The chain combines TRBV11-2 with TRBJ2-7; D may be TRBD2 (5 bases). The germline CDR1 and CDR2 sequences are SGHAT and FQNNGV. The V and J ends lost 1 base and 6 bases respectively, with 13 bases between them. CDR3 size: 14 residues. CDR3: CASSLGPVGVEQYF. The CDR3 nucleotides are TGTGCCAGCAGCTTAGGTCCTGTCGGGGTCGAGCAGTACTTC. Looking up the rest from reference TRBV11-2 and TRBJ2-7 gives the full variable domain: EAGVAQSPRYKIIEKRQSVAFWCNPISGHATLYWYQQILGQGPKLLIQFQNNGVVDDSQLPKDRFSAERLKGVDSTLKIQPAKLEDSAVYLCASSLGPVGVEQYFGPGTRLTVT.

This sequence joins TRBV19 and TRBJ1-5; perhaps TRBD1 as D (5 bases). CDR3 length equals 14 residues. CDR1 and CDR2 (germline): LNHDA, SQIVND (reference sequence). Deletions cut 5 bases from V and 5 bases from J, with 13 bases between. The CDR3 coding sequence is TGTGCCAGTAGTGTAGGGGCACCCCATCAGCCCCAGCATTTT. Protein: CASSVGAPHQPQHF.

This sequence joins TRBV19 and TRBJ1-4; D remains ambiguous. The V end lost 6 bases, the J end lost 4 bases, and 18 bases lay between the germline ends. CDR3 length: 16 amino acids. The germline V gene has CDR1 LNHDA and CDR2 SQIVND (reference sequence). CDR3 DNA sequence: TGTGCCAGTAGCCCTCCCATCCGGCGGGATAATGAAAAACTGTTTTTT. Encoded protein: CASSPPIRRDNEKLFF.

The V and J genes are TRBV7-2 and TRBJ1-1; possibly TRBD1 for D (5 bases). Germline values: CDR1 SGHTA, CDR2 FQGNSA. V gave up 1 base and J gave up 2 bases, with 11 bases separating them. This CDR3 is 15 amino acids long. This chain's CDR3 is CASSLVGGVNTEAFF. DNA for the CDR3: TGTGCCAGCAGCTTAGTGGGGGGGGTAAACACTGAAGCTTTCTTT.

This sequence joins TRBV27 and TRBJ2-7; a weak D match, TRBD1 (6 bases). Germline assignment: CDR1 MNHEY and CDR2 SMNVEV (reference sequence). CDR3 length: 14 amino acids. Trimming stripped 5 bases from V and 1 base from J, with 12 bases between. In DNA form, the CDR3 reads TGTGCCAGCAGTCTAATAGGGACATCCTACGAGCAGTACTTC. Its translation: CASSLIGTSYEQYF.

The chain has TRBV5-5 and TRBJ1-5; D gene uncertain. Per germline, CDR1 SGHKS and CDR2 YYEKEE (reference sequence). The CDR3 covers 15 residues. The V end was cut by 1 base, the J end by 0 bases, with 8 bases between. CDR3 DNA sequence: TGTGCCAGCAGCTTGTACGGGGATAGCAATCAGCCCCAGCATTTT. This translates into CASSLYGDSNQPQHF.

The chain employs TRBV5-4 and TRBJ1-4, with 7 nucleotides matching TRBD1. Trimming cost V 3 bases and J 8 bases; bases outside gene matches: 10. CDR3 length equals 15 residues. Germline CDR1 SGHNT, CDR2 YYREEE (reference sequence). CDR3: CASSSELADREKLFF. The CDR3 nucleotides are TGTGCCAGCAGCTCCGAGTTGGCGGACAGGGAAAAACTGTTTTTT.

This clone was counted between two and nine times. The rearrangement uses TRBV19 and TRBJ2-2; 7 bases map to TRBD2. Per germline, CDR1 LNHDA and CDR2 SQIVND (reference sequence). Trimming removed 6 bases from V and 5 bases from J; junction bases left unmatched: 15. The CDR3 is made up of 17 amino acids. CDR3 region: CASRTKWEGRGTGELFF. In DNA form, the CDR3 reads TGTGCCAGTAGGACGAAGTGGGAGGGCCGGGGGACCGGGGAGCTGTTTTTT.

This clone came up once. This chain links TRBV28 with TRBJ2-1; TRBD2 agrees at 11 bases. The germline CDR1 and CDR2 sequences are MDHEN and SYDVKM. The CDR3 has 15 residues. Trimming took 4 bases from V and 13 from J; bases not matched to a gene: 12. The CDR3 region has the DNA TGTGCCAGCAGTTCGCTGACTAGCGGGGCGGTAGATCAGTTCTTC. Protein: CASSSLTSGAVDQFF.

Only a few counts were recorded for this clone. The chain employs TRBV27 and TRBJ1-1, with D unresolved. The germline V gene has CDR1 MNHEY and CDR2 SMNVEV (reference sequence). The CDR3 extends over 15 amino acids. The V and J ends lost 0 bases and 0 bases respectively, with 8 bases between them. CDR3 protein: CASSLSENMNTEAFF. CDR3 nucleotides: TGTGCCAGCAGTTTATCGGAGAATATGAACACTGAAGCTTTCTTT.

In DNA form, the CDR3 reads TGTGCCAGCAGCCCGGGACTAGATTACGAGCAGTACTTC. Translating it yields CASSPGLDYEQYF. The rearrangement links TRBV6-2 or TRBV6-3 to TRBJ2-7, with 8 nucleotides matching TRBD2. Losses at the gene ends were 6 bases for V and 4 bases for J; bases not matched to a gene: 5. The CDR3 is made up of 13 amino acids. The germline CDR1 and CDR2 sequences are MNHEY and SVGEGT.

V usage is TRBV18 and J usage is TRBJ2-5; TRBD1 agrees at 7 bases. The CDR3 runs to 13 residues. Per the germline V gene, CDR1 is KGHSH and CDR2 is LQKENI. The junction had 4 bases not matched to a gene; V was cut back by 4 bases and J by 5 bases. The CDR3 bases are TGTGCCAGCTCACTTCAGGGGGAGGAGACCCAGTACTTC. Amino acids: CASSLQGEETQYF.

The chain joins TRBV7-9 to TRBJ2-3; weak D call: TRBD2 (5 bases). The CDR3 is 15 residues long. Germline-derived CDR1 and CDR2 are SEHNR and FQNEAQ (reference sequence). V lost 5 bases and J 2 bases, leaving 14 bases between the germline ends. The CDR3 sequence is CASSQDLKPTDTQYF. The CDR3 DNA reads as TGTGCCAGCAGCCAGGACTTAAAACCCACAGATACGCAGTATTTT.

The gene calls are TRBV5-1 and TRBJ2-7, with 7 positions matching TRBD2. The CDR3 extends over 17 amino acids. V lost 0 bases, J lost 1 base, and 10 bases stayed unmatched. Germline V CDR1 and CDR2: SGHRS, YFSETQ. The CDR3 region has the DNA TGCGCCAGCAGCTTGGTCCCACTAGCGTCCCAATCCTACGAGCAGTACTTC. It specifies CASSLVPLASQSYEQYF.

This chain uses TRBV27 with TRBJ2-1, with 7 bases matching TRBD1. CDR3 length: 11 amino acids. The germline V gene encodes CDR1 MNHEY and CDR2 SMNVEV (reference sequence). Trimming cost V 5 bases and J 14 bases; bases outside gene matches: 6. Here the CDR3 reads CASSPRTGKFF. The CDR3 nucleotides read TGTGCCAGCAGTCCACGGACAGGAAAGTTCTTC.

The chain is built from TRBV7-2 and TRBJ2-2; 15 bases map to TRBD2. The germline V gene has CDR1 SGHTA and CDR2 FQGNSA. The J segment lost 5 bases and the V segment lost 5 bases, leaving 12 bases of the junction unmatched. The CDR3 has 19 residues. The DNA of the CDR3 is TGTGCCAGCAGCCAGCCGGGACTAGCGGGGGGCCTCAGAACCGGGGAGCTGTTTTTT. This encodes CASSQPGLAGGLRTGELFF.

The chain recombines TRBV19 with TRBJ2-2, with D possibly matching TRBD2 (5 bases). CDR3 length: 14 residues. The V gene's germline CDR1 is LNHDA and CDR2 SQIVND (reference sequence). Trimming removed 7 bases at V and 0 bases at J, with 9 bases between. CDR3 residues: CASKGGPNTGELFF. Written as DNA, the CDR3 is TGTGCCAGTAAAGGAGGTCCGAACACCGGGGAGCTGTTTTTT.